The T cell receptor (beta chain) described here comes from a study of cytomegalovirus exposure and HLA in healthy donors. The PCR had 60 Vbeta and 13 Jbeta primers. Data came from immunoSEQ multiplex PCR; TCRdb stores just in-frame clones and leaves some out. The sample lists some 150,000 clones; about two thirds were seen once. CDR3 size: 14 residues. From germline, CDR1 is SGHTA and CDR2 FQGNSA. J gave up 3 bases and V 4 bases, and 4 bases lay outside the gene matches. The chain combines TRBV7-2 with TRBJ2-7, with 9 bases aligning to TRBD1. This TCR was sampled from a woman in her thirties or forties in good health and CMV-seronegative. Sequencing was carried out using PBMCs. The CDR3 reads CASSSGTGYYEQYF. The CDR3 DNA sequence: TGTGCCAGCAGCTCCGGGACAGGGTACTACGAGCAGTACTTC.